The 17 T cell receptor beta chains in this list originate from one sample, sequenced in a study of T cells in Graves' hyperthyroidism and ophthalmopathy. From RNA transcripts, TCR beta CDR3 regions were amplified. HTBI primers drove first-round RT-PCR of the TCR CDR3. One entry per CDR3 protein, called by TCRdb with MiXCR from the multiplex PCR reads. The sample lists around 720,000 distinct CDR3 sequences, 30% to 40% occurring once. The sequencing sample was made of blood. These receptors were collected from a middle-aged woman with Graves' hyperthyroidism.

This clonotype was detected only a few times. V is TRBV13 and J is TRBJ1-5; a possible D gene is TRBD1 (6 bases). This CDR3 has 15 amino acids. The germline V and J ends were trimmed by 5 bases and 7 bases, with 18 bases remaining between them. Germline loops: CDR1 PRHDT, CDR2 FYEKMQ (reference sequence). The CDR3 nucleotides are TGTGCCAGCAGCAAACAGGGCACCTCCCGGCAGCCCCAGCATTTT. Residues: CASSKQGTSRQPQHF.

This clonotype was seen many times. The junction departs from germline at one end; a sequencing error may be responsible. The rearrangement uses TRBV2 and TRBJ1-1; D is uncertain. Germline values: CDR1 SNHLY, CDR2 FYNNEI. The length of the CDR3 is 12 residues. The CDR3 is CASIERAREAFF. The CDR3 DNA reads as TGTGCCAGCATTGAACGGGCCAGGGAAGCTTTCTTT.

A remark on this clonotype: Germline and junction disagree at one end, which may indicate a read error. The gene calls are TRBV7-2 and TRBJ1-1, with D possibly being TRBD1 (5 bases). The V gene's germline CDR1 is SGHTA and CDR2 FQGNSA. The CDR3 is made up of 14 amino acids. As DNA, the CDR3 is TGCGCCAGCAGCTGGGACGGGCGGAGCACTGAAGCTTTCTTT. Protein sequence: CASSWDGRSTEAFF. The complete variable domain, with remaining parts taken from reference TRBV7-2 and TRBJ1-1, reads GAGVSQSPSNKVTEKGKDVELRCDPISGHTALYWYRQSLGQGLEFLIYFQGNSAPDKSGLPSDRFSAERTGGSVSTLTIQRTQQEDSAVYLCASSWDGRSTEAFFGQGTRLTVV.

This clonotype was recorded once. J is TRBJ2-7 and V is TRBV6-5; 7 nucleotides agree with TRBD1. With 5 bases clipped from V and 4 bases from J, the junction kept 11 bases outside the gene matches. This CDR3 has 15 residues. CDR1 and CDR2 from the germline V gene are MNHEY and SVGAGI. CDR3 coding DNA: TGTGCCAGCAGTCGCTATGGGACAGTTCGATACGAGCAGTACTTC. Translation gives CASSRYGTVRYEQYF.

The chain couples TRBV7-2 to TRBJ2-1, with D uncertain. Trimming pared 5 bases from V and 11 bases from J, leaving 16 bases between. Germline CDR1 SGHTA, CDR2 FQGNSA. CDR3 length: 13 residues. CDR3 sequence (DNA): TGTGCCAGCAGCGCTAACGGCCTAGAAAAGCAGTTCTTC. It yields the protein CASSANGLEKQFF.

The V call is TRBV7-2, the J call TRBJ2-5; D gene ambiguous. Per germline, CDR1 SGHTA and CDR2 FQGNSA. The CDR3 sequence is 12 residues long. Deletions cut 5 bases from V and 4 bases from J, with 8 bases between. The CDR3 region is CASSKILETQYF. CDR3 nucleotides: TGTGCCAGCAGCAAAATTCTAGAGACCCAGTACTTC.

This clonotype was observed a handful of times. An end of the junction differs from the germline gene, which may be a read error. This chain uses TRBV7-9 with TRBJ1-1, with D possibly TRBD1 on 6 matching bases. The germline V gene encodes CDR1 SEHNR and CDR2 FQNEAQ (reference sequence). This CDR3 is 17 amino acids long. The CDR3 DNA sequence: TGCGCCAGCAGCCCCCTAGGGACAAAAGGGATAAGGGCTGAAGCTTTCTTT. Protein sequence: CASSPLGTKGIRAEAFF.

V gene TRBV7-2 combines with J gene TRBJ2-7; the match to TRBD1 covers 8 bases. CDR1 and CDR2 (germline): SGHTA, FQGNSA. J lost 5 bases, V lost 6 bases, and 9 bases had no gene match. The CDR3 is 14 residues long. The CDR3 bases are TGTGCCAGCAGTGTCCCCGTGGGACAGGACGAGCAGTACTTC. It codes for CASSVPVGQDEQYF. Full variable domain (outside the CDR3, taken from reference TRBV7-2 and TRBJ2-7): GAGVSQSPSNKVTEKGKDVELRCDPISGHTALYWYRQSLGQGLEFLIYFQGNSAPDKSGLPSDRFSAERTGGSVSTLTIQRTQQEDSAVYLCASSVPVGQDEQYFGPGTRLTVT.

The rearrangement joins TRBV7-2 to TRBJ1-2; tentative D call: TRBD1 (5 bases). The germline CDR1 and CDR2 sequences are SGHTA and FQGNSA. Trimming shortened V by 3 bases and J by 4 bases, and 18 bases separated the two germline ends. The CDR3 is 16 amino acids. The CDR3 region has the DNA TGTGCCAGCAGCTTGGGGCAAGACAGACCCACCTATGGCTACACCTTC. This sequence encodes CASSLGQDRPTYGYTF.

The chain uses TRBV11-2 and TRBJ2-2; D is uncertain. The CDR3 runs to 13 residues. Germline-derived CDR1 and CDR2 are SGHAT and FQNNGV. Between the trimmed V and J ends, which lost 0 bases and 8 bases, there was a span of 7 bases. CDR3 in DNA: TGTGCCAGCAGCTTAGATCGTAAAGGGGAGCTGTTTTTT. Amino acids: CASSLDRKGELFF.

The CDR3 sequence: CASSQEARKDYGYTF. The CDR3 bases are TGCGCCAGCAGCCAAGAAGCTCGAAAGGACTATGGCTACACCTTC. The gene calls are TRBV4-1 and TRBJ1-2; no clear D. The CDR3 consists of 15 residues. Trimming cost V 0 bases and J 3 bases, with 11 bases left between them. Germline V lookup: CDR1 MGHRA, CDR2 YSYEKL.

V is TRBV6-6 and J is TRBJ2-2, with a weak D call TRBD2 (6 bases). This CDR3 is 12 amino acids long. Germline V gives CDR1 MNHNY, CDR2 SVGAGI (reference sequence). The CDR3 DNA is TGTGCTGGCGGAGGGGACACCGGGGAGCTGTTTTTT. Its translation: CAGGGDTGELFF.

This clonotype was found many times. This rearrangement joins TRBV2 to TRBJ2-5; TRBD2 agrees at 9 bases. CDR3 length equals 14 residues. CDR1 and CDR2 (germline): SNHLY, FYNNEI. Trimming cost V 2 bases and J 5 bases; bases outside gene matches: 3. The CDR3 loop reads CASSEPLAGETQYF. CDR3 sequence (DNA): TGTGCCAGCAGTGAACCTCTAGCGGGGGAGACCCAGTACTTC.

The genes are TRBV20-1 and TRBJ1-4; D possibly corresponds to TRBD1 (6 bases). The CDR3 loop spans 15 amino acids. Germline V lookup: CDR1 DFQATT, CDR2 SNEGSKA (reference sequence). Trimming removed 3 bases at V and 7 bases at J, with 18 bases between. CDR3 sequence: CSASYEAGEGEKLFF. In nucleotides, the CDR3 is TGCAGTGCTAGTTACGAGGCAGGGGAGGGTGAAAAACTGTTTTTT.

Ten or more counts support this clonotype. The rearrangement joins TRBV6-6 to TRBJ1-5; D remains unclear. Germline V gene lookup returns CDR1 MNHNY and CDR2 SVGAGI (reference sequence). Trimming took off 6 bases at V and 9 bases at J, with 24 bases between the two ends. The CDR3 covers 16 residues. CDR3 in amino acids: CASSPKRADLSMPQHF. DNA of the CDR3: TGTGCCAGCAGCCCCAAGCGGGCAGACCTTTCAATGCCCCAGCATTTT.

The chain combines TRBV6-6 with TRBJ1-5, with TRBD1 identical over 9 bases. CDR3 length: 14 residues. Germline V gene lookup returns CDR1 MNHNY and CDR2 SVGAGI (reference sequence). Germline trimming cut 7 bases from V and 5 bases from J; bases unmatched to any gene: 6. The CDR3: CASNEQGAYQPQHF. CDR3 coding DNA: TGTGCCAGCAACGAACAGGGGGCATATCAGCCCCAGCATTTT.

V and J are TRBV15 and TRBJ1-1, with TRBD1 as a possible D gene (6 bases). There are 15 residues in the CDR3. Germline CDR1 is LNHNV and CDR2 is YYDKDF (reference sequence). Trimming removed 3 bases at V and 4 bases at J, with 15 bases between. This chain's CDR3 is CATSSLVGGLTEAFF. CDR3 DNA sequence: TGTGCCACCAGCAGCTTAGTAGGGGGACTCACTGAAGCTTTCTTT.